The 4 T cell receptor beta chains in this list originate from one sample, sequenced in a study of blood T cell repertoires in COVID-19. Clones were sequenced by immunoSEQ multiplex PCR, and TCRdb holds only the in-frame ones, with some missing. The sample contains about 190,000 clones, 86% of which appear only once. What was sequenced was PBMCs or T cells enriched from blood (not recorded which). These receptors originate from a man aged 40-55 years with acute COVID-19.

J is TRBJ2-3 and V is TRBV9; D is possibly TRBD1 (6 bases). V was clipped by 3 bases and J by 6 bases, with 17 bases between them. Germline-derived CDR1 and CDR2 are SGDLS and YYNGEE. CDR3 length equals 15 residues. The CDR3 loop reads CASSGGHPARDTQYF. CDR3 sequence (DNA): TGTGCCAGCAGCGGGGGACACCCAGCCAGGGATACGCAGTATTTT.

The genes are TRBV19 and TRBJ2-2; 8 bases match TRBD1. The V gene end was trimmed by 5 bases and the J gene end by 9 bases; junction bases not matched to a gene: 14. Germline CDR1 and CDR2: LNHDA and SQIVND (reference sequence). The CDR3 is 16 amino acids. DNA for the CDR3: TGTGCCAGTAGTTGGGGGGACAGGATAGAGGTCAGGGAGCTGTTTTTT. It encodes CASSWGDRIEVRELFF.

Only a few counts were recorded for this clone. The chain combines TRBV28 with TRBJ2-7; D is uncertain. In germline, CDR1 is MDHEN, CDR2 SYDVKM. The CDR3 has 12 residues. Trimming shortened V by 1 base and J by 3 bases, and 4 bases separated the two germline ends. The CDR3 spells CASSLLNYEQYF. For the CDR3, the DNA is TGTGCCAGCAGTTTATTAAACTACGAGCAGTACTTC.

In this sample, this clone turned up a few times. This sequence joins TRBV5-4 and TRBJ1-2, with TRBD1 as a possible D gene (6 bases). Trimming stripped 6 bases from V and 7 bases from J, with 16 bases between. Germline V gene data show CDR1 as SGHNT and CDR2 as YYREEE (reference sequence). This CDR3 region has 13 residues. The CDR3 protein is CASTYQGIPGYTF. The CDR3 DNA follows: TGTGCCAGCACCTACCAGGGGATTCCTGGCTACACCTTC.